Here is one T cell receptor (beta chain) with its context. Its target is unknown. Naive CD8 populations comprised CD45RO-negative cells positively selected for CCR7, excluding terminally differentiated effector memory CD45RA+ cells. The record originates from a study of shared clonotypes between healthy human individuals. About the study: Each donor's CD4 naive and CD4 memory cells filled three plates apiece, CD8 naive two, and CD8 memory one. Findings and limits, study-wide: Shared clonotypes across all four donors exceeded non-shared ones in generation probability. Researchers found naive subsets generally carried larger estimated richness than memory subsets.

Around 200 ng DNA, 25,000 to 35,000 T cell genomes, went into each sorted-subset replicate PCR. Generated by immunoSEQ multiplex PCR, the TCRdb table keeps only in-frame clones and is missing some. This sample has roughly 850,000 clones; 90% to 98% occur once, and the top ten carry less than 0.3%. The CDR3 covers 15 residues. Germline CDR1 SGHRS, CDR2 YFSETQ. V lost 2 bases and J lost 6; bases outside the gene matches: 6. The TCR sequence derives from a man under 40 in good health. Sequencing input: naive CD8+ T cells sorted from blood. This chain connects TRBV5-1 to TRBJ2-1, with 9 bases identical to TRBD2. The CDR3 DNA sequence: TGCGCCAGCAGCTTACCGGGACTAGCCGTCAATGAGCAGTTCTTC. This gives the protein CASSLPGLAVNEQFF.